The 20 T cell receptor beta chains in this list originate from one sample, sequenced in a study of lymphopenia after photon versus proton radiotherapy. Assay used: immunoSEQ multiplex PCR; TCRdb lists only in-frame clones, some missing. The profile covers tens of thousands of clones, with 86% appearing a single time and approximately 10% taken by the ten largest. Sequencing was performed on peripheral blood, taken from a patient treated with proton-based radiotherapy. Receptor source: a woman between 65 and 79 years old with pancreatic cancer. Some clones in this sample may be carry-over from other donors' samples.

A note on this clone: This CDR3 is also generated by other DNA sequences in the sample. The chain employs TRBV10-3 and TRBJ2-1; 11 nucleotides align to TRBD2. The CDR3 has 14 residues. CDR1 and CDR2 (germline): ENHRY, SYGVKD. V was clipped by 4 bases and J by 7 bases; unmatched bases: 3. DNA for the CDR3: TGTGCCATCAGTGGACTAGCGGGGATGAATGAGCAGTTCTTC. Translating it yields CAISGLAGMNEQFF.

The chain employs TRBV2 and TRBJ1-2, with a possible D match to TRBD1 (5 bases). The CDR3 length is 13 residues. CDR1 is SNHLY, CDR2 FYNNEI, per germline. The V and J ends lost 5 bases and 1 base respectively, with 8 bases between them. CDR3 in DNA: TGTGCCAGCAGTTCGGACATTAACTATGGCTACACCTTC. It yields the protein CASSSDINYGYTF.

The gene calls are TRBV18 and TRBJ2-2; D gene ambiguous. CDR1 is KGHSH and CDR2 is LQKENI in the germline V gene. V was shortened by 2 bases and J by 4 bases, with 17 bases between the two germline ends. CDR3 size: 17 residues. The CDR3 is CASSPTVKGSSTGELFF. Written as DNA, the CDR3 is TGTGCCAGCTCACCAACCGTGAAGGGAAGTTCCACCGGGGAGCTGTTTTTT.

DNA for the CDR3: TGTGCCATCAGTGAGCCAGGGACCCAGCAGTACTTC. Translation gives CAISEPGTQQYF. The genes are TRBV10-3 and TRBJ2-7; D is tentatively TRBD1 or TRBD2 (5 bases each). V dropped 2 bases and J dropped 8 bases, with 10 bases sitting between them. Looked up from germline, CDR1 is ENHRY and CDR2 is SYGVKD. CDR3 length: 12 residues.

The CDR3 DNA sequence: TGTGCCAGCAGCCCCGGTGGGGGGGGGCCTCAAGAGACCCAGTACTTC. This codes for CASSPGGGGPQETQYF. V is TRBV5-5 and J is TRBJ2-5, with D perhaps matching TRBD2 (7 bases). The CDR3 is made up of 16 amino acids. The V gene lost 4 bases and the J gene lost 2 bases, with 18 bases spanning the gap. Germline values: CDR1 SGHKS, CDR2 YYEKEE (reference sequence).

This sequence joins TRBV7-9 and TRBJ2-1; TRBD2 agrees at 11 bases. Germline V CDR1 and CDR2: SEHNR, FQNEAQ (reference sequence). Trimming at V came to 1 base and at J to 6 bases, leaving 8 bases not matched to a gene. The CDR3 consists of 17 residues. The CDR3 spells CASSLEGWGTSGNEQFF. The CDR3 DNA sequence: TGTGCCAGCAGCTTAGAGGGGTGGGGGACTAGCGGCAATGAGCAGTTCTTC.

This clone appeared once. The V call is TRBV5-1, the J call TRBJ1-2; 9 bases line up with TRBD1. The length of the CDR3 is 14 residues. V lost 4 bases to trimming and J lost 3 bases; unmatched junction nucleotides: 4. The germline V gene has CDR1 SGHRS and CDR2 YFSETQ. In DNA, the CDR3 is TGCGCCAGCAGCACCACAGGGGGCGACTATGGCTACACCTTC. Amino acids: CASSTTGGDYGYTF.

J is TRBJ2-6 and V is TRBV30; D gene unclear. Germline assignment: CDR1 GTSNPN and CDR2 SVGIG (reference sequence). This CDR3 region has 12 residues. Trimming pared 7 bases from V and 6 bases from J, leaving 10 bases between. For the CDR3, the DNA is TGTGCCTCTGACCGGGCGGCCAACGTCCTGACTTTC. Its translation: CASDRAANVLTF. The variable domain in full, with the rest retrieved from reference TRBV30 and TRBJ2-6, is SQTIHQWPATLVQPVGSPLSLECTVEGTSNPNLYWYRQAAGRGLQLLFYSVGIGQISSEVPQNLSASRPQDRQFILSSKKLLLSDSGFYLCASDRAANVLTFGAGSRLTVL.

In this sample, this clone turned up once. The rearrangement joins TRBV9 to TRBJ1-1; D gene ambiguous. There are 13 residues in the CDR3. CDR1 is SGDLS and CDR2 is YYNGEE in the germline V gene. V lost 0 bases, J lost 1 base, and 4 bases lay in between. CDR3 nucleotide sequence: TGTGCCAGCAGCGTAGACAGGAACACTGAAGCTTTCTTT. Protein product: CASSVDRNTEAFF.

V is TRBV21-1 and J is TRBJ1-3; the table gives TRBD1 as D, unverified against the DNA. TRBV21-1 is a pseudogene segment. The CDR3 runs to 16 residues. CDR3: CAGSKPITGKGNTIYF. The CDR3 region has the DNA TGTGCCGGCAGCAAGCCTATTACAGGGAAGGGGAACACCATATATTTT.

CDR3 bases: TGTGCCAGCAGTGAAGCGTTCAGGGAATATAATTCACCCCTCCACTTT. Amino acid sequence: CASSEAFREYNSPLHF. The chain combines TRBV6-1 with TRBJ1-6, with D possibly TRBD1 on 5 matching bases. From germline, CDR1 is MNHNS and CDR2 SASEGT. V gave up 0 bases and J gave up 4 bases, with 10 bases separating them. The CDR3 is made up of 16 amino acids.

The chain carries TRBV5-1 and TRBJ2-2; D perhaps matches TRBD2 (6 bases). The CDR3 extends over 15 amino acids. Germline V lookup: CDR1 SGHRS, CDR2 YFSETQ. V lost 4 bases and J 1 base, leaving 11 bases between the germline ends. Here the CDR3 reads CASSPGTVNTGELFF. Written as DNA, the CDR3 is TGCGCCAGCAGCCCCGGGACTGTGAACACCGGGGAGCTGTTTTTT.

This chain links TRBV10-1 with TRBJ2-2, with 7 nucleotides matching TRBD1. The trim removed 7 bases at V and 2 bases at J, leaving 4 bases unmatched. CDR1 is WNHNN, CDR2 SYGVQD, per germline (reference sequence). The CDR3 spans 14 residues. The CDR3: CASKGDSNTGELFF. The CDR3 bases are TGCGCCAGCAAGGGGGACAGTAACACCGGGGAGCTGTTTTTT.

The gene calls are TRBV19 and TRBJ2-2, with TRBD2 matching 12 bases. The CDR3 contains 18 residues. V dropped 3 bases and J dropped 6; count of bases not matched to a gene: 11. In germline, CDR1 is LNHDA, CDR2 SQIVND (reference sequence). CDR3 sequence: CASSMASGRALSAGELFF. The DNA for the CDR3 is TGTGCCAGTAGTATGGCTAGCGGGAGGGCCCTATCGGCCGGGGAGCTGTTTTTT. Full variable domain (remainder filled in from reference TRBV19 and TRBJ2-2): DGGITQSPKYLFRKEGQNVTLSCEQNLNHDAMYWYRQDPGQGLRLIYYSQIVNDFQKGDIAEGYSVSREKKESFPLTVTSAQKNPTAFYLCASSMASGRALSAGELFFGEGSRLTVL.

The CDR3 DNA follows: TGTGCCGGAGGGGGGGGTGGAAACACCATATATTTT. It translates to CAGGGGGNTIYF. The chain combines TRBV28 with TRBJ1-3; D might be TRBD1 (6 bases). The V gene's germline CDR1 is MDHEN and CDR2 SYDVKM. Trimming removed 11 bases at V and 3 bases at J, with 11 bases between. The CDR3 has 12 residues.

The chain is built from TRBV28 and TRBJ1-3; 9 bases are a match to TRBD1. CDR3 length equals 15 residues. With 5 bases clipped from V and 4 bases from J, the junction kept 6 bases outside the gene matches. CDR1 is MDHEN and CDR2 is SYDVKM in the germline V gene. Here the CDR3 reads CASSHRGLGGNTIYF. The DNA of the CDR3 is TGTGCCAGCAGTCACAGGGGGCTAGGAGGAAACACCATATATTTT.

The V and J genes are TRBV29-1 and TRBJ2-1; D is tentatively TRBD1 or TRBD2 (6 bases each). The length of the CDR3 is 16 residues. CDR1 is SQVTM, CDR2 ANQGSEA, per germline. V shed 6 bases and J shed 5 bases, with 23 bases lying between them. The CDR3 coding sequence is TGCAGCGTCCCCCAGAGGTCGGGGGCTACAAACAATGAGCAGTTCTTC. Translation: CSVPQRSGATNNEQFF.

This clone appeared once. The chain couples TRBV7-1 to TRBJ2-7; possibly TRBD2 for D (6 bases). TRBV7-1 is filed as an ORF, its function uncertain. Deletions cut 4 bases from V and 5 bases from J, with 15 bases between. The CDR3 covers 14 residues. The CDR3 DNA sequence: TGTGCCAGCAGCTTGGCATCTTGGGGGGACGAGCAGTACTTC. This sequence encodes CASSLASWGDEQYF.

The rearrangement links TRBV28 to TRBJ2-7, with D possibly TRBD2 on 6 matching bases. CDR3 length: 15 amino acids. V was trimmed by 2 bases and J by 3 bases, leaving 14 bases between them. Germline V lookup: CDR1 MDHEN, CDR2 SYDVKM. DNA for the CDR3: TGTGCCAGCAGTTTAGGTAGCGGTACCAACTACGAGCAGTACTTC. This codes for CASSLGSGTNYEQYF.

This clone was recorded once. The chain combines TRBV4-1 with TRBJ1-4, with unresolved D. V dropped 0 bases and J dropped 7 bases, with 9 bases sitting between them. This CDR3 contains 14 residues. Germline loops: CDR1 MGHRA, CDR2 YSYEKL. CDR3 region: CASSQDGRGEKLFF. CDR3 in DNA: TGCGCCAGCAGCCAAGATGGCCGGGGTGAAAAACTGTTTTTT.